This T cell receptor (beta chain) was profiled in a study of blood T cell repertoires in COVID-19. The overall study: Specimens from acute and convalescent COVID-19 originated in the United States, Italy and Spain. Sources were T cells, B-cell-depleted T cells, or PBMCs; the material itself was cDNA or gDNA.

As originally analysed: Estimates of nucleated cell counts were drawn from the amplification of reference gene primers. The method was immunoSEQ multiplex PCR; TCRdb's version includes in-frame clones alone and lacks a portion of them. The DNA gave D and trimming, while V, J and clone size come from that table. The data show around 140,000 clones, with about 91% seen just once and 10% held by the top ten. This clone was found once. The CDR3 is 17 amino acids. Trimming took 5 bases from V and 0 from J; bases not matched to a gene: 8. Germline V gene data show CDR1 as SEHNR and CDR2 as FQNEAQ (reference sequence).

This chain joins TRBV7-9 and TRBJ2-1; 9 positions match TRBD2. The clonotype originates from a man over 45 with acute or convalescent COVID-19. Sequencing was performed on peripheral blood. The CDR3 sequence: CASSLILLAGSYNEQFF. For the CDR3, the DNA is TGTGCCAGCAGCCTAATCTTACTAGCGGGCTCCTACAATGAGCAGTTCTTC.